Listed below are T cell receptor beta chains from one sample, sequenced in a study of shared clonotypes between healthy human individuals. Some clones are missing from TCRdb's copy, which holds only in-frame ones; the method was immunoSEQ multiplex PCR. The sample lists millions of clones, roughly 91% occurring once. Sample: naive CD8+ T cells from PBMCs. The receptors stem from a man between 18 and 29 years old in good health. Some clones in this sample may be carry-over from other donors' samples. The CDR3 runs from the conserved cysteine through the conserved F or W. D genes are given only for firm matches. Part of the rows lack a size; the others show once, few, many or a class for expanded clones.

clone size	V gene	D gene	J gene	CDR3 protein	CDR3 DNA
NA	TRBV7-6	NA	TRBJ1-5	CASSSKSNQPQHF	TGTGCCAGCAGCTCGAAGAGCAATCAGCCCCAGCATTTT
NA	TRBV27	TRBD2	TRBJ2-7	CASSSTSGNTYEQYF	TGTGCCAGCAGTTCAACTAGCGGGAATACCTACGAGCAGTACTTC
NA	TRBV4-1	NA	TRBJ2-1	CASSHGTGTGQFF	TGCGCCAGCAGCCATGGGACGGGGACGGGGCAGTTCTTC
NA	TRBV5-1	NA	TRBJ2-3	CASSEDVGRTDTQYF	TGCGCCAGCAGCGAGGACGTGGGGCGCACAGATACGCAGTATTTT
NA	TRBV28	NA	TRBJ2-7	CASSPRGAYLSYEQYF	TGTGCCAGCAGTCCCAGGGGCGCCTACCTTTCCTACGAGCAGTACTTC
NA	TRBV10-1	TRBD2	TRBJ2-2	CASSLGGRHTGELFF	TGCGCCAGCAGCCTGGGGGGGAGGCACACCGGGGAGCTGTTTTTT
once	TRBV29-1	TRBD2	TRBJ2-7	CSGLAGSSYEQYF	TGCAGCGGACTAGCGGGAAGCTCCTACGAGCAGTACTTC
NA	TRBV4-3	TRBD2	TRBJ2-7	CASSQIAGGLYEQYF	TGCGCCAGCAGCCAAATAGCGGGAGGGCTCTACGAGCAGTACTTC
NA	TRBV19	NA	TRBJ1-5	CASSIYRLGSNQPQHF	TGTGCCAGTAGTATTTACAGGCTGGGGAGCAATCAGCCCCAGCATTTT
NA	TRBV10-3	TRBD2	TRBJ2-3	CAISEPPRLAGSTDTQYF	TGTGCCATCAGTGAGCCTCCCAGACTAGCGGGCAGCACAGATACGCAGTATTTT
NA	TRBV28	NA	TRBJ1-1	CASSIQGWTEAFF	TGTGCCAGCAGTATACAGGGTTGGACTGAAGCTTTCTTT
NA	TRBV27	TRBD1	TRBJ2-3	CASTLFGTGGSDTQYF	TGTGCCAGCACTTTATTTGGGACAGGGGGTTCAGATACGCAGTATTTT
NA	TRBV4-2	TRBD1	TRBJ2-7	CASSPRGQAYEQYF	TGTGCCAGCAGCCCGCGGGGACAGGCCTACGAGCAGTACTTC
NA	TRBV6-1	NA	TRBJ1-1	CASSESFPMGNTEAFF	TGTGCCAGCAGTGAATCCTTCCCCATGGGGAACACTGAAGCTTTCTTT
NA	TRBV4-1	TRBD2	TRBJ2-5	CASSHKLAAYQETQYF	TGCGCCAGCAGCCATAAACTAGCGGCGTACCAAGAGACCCAGTACTTC
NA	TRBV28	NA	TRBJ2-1	CASSLGAEQFF	TGTGCCAGCAGTTTAGGGGCTGAGCAGTTCTTC
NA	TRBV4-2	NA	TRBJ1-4	CASSQEVREGNNEKLFF	TGTGCCAGCAGCCAAGAAGTCCGGGAAGGTAATAATGAAAAACTGTTTTTT
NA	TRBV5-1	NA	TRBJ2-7	CASSGGEDYEQYF	TGCGCCAGCAGCGGAGGGGAAGACTACGAGCAGTACTTC
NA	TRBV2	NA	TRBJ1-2	CASLWGDYGYTF	TGTGCCAGCTTGTGGGGAGACTATGGCTACACCTTC
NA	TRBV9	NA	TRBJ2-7	CASSFRDGEQYF	TGTGCCAGCAGCTTCAGGGACGGGGAGCAGTACTTC
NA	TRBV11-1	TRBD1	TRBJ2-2	CASSYKTGPSGELFF	TGTGCCAGCAGCTATAAGACAGGGCCTTCTGGGGAGCTGTTTTTT
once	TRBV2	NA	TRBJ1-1	CASSEGAGEAFF	TGTGCCAGCAGTGAAGGGGCCGGTGAAGCTTTCTTT
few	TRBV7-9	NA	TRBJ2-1	CASSPTHNEQFF	TGTGCCAGCAGCCCCACCCACAATGAGCAGTTCTTC
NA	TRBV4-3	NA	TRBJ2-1	CASSQDLLGGLVSEFF	TGCGCCAGCAGCCAGGACCTTTTAGGGGGGCTGGTTTCTGAGTTCTTC
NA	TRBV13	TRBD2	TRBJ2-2	CASSSEAGLAGVGGELFF	TGTGCCAGCAGCTCCGAAGCGGGACTAGCGGGAGTGGGCGGGGAGCTGTTTTTT
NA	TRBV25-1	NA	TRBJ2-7	CASSEWGGVEQYF	TGTGCCAGCAGTGAATGGGGCGGTGTCGAGCAGTACTTC
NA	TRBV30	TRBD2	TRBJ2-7	CAWSVLAGQSEQYF	TGTGCCTGGAGTGTACTAGCGGGACAGTCTGAGCAGTACTTC
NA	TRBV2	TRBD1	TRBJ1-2	CASSAPGTGGASGYTF	TGTGCCAGCAGTGCCCCCGGGACAGGGGGCGCGAGTGGCTACACCTTC
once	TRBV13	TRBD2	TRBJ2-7	CASSSLGTSGSRQQYF	TGTGCCAGCAGCTCCCTTGGGACTAGCGGGAGTAGGCAGCAGTACTTC
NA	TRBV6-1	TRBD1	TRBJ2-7	CASRGTVAYEQYF	TGTGCCAGCAGAGGGACAGTGGCCTACGAGCAGTACTTC
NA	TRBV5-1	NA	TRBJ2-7	CASSLEGSSYEQYF	TGCGCCAGCAGCTTGGAAGGGAGCTCCTACGAGCAGTACTTC
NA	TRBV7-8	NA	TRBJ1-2	CASSLGQLDYGYTF	TGTGCCAGCAGCTTAGGACAGCTCGACTATGGCTACACCTTC
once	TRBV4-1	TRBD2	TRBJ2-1	CASSRLTSGSSSYNEQFF	TGCGCCAGCAGCCGACTGACTAGCGGGAGCTCCTCCTACAATGAGCAGTTCTTC
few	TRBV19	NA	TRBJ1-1	CASSMMAEAFF	TGTGCCAGTAGTATGATGGCGGAAGCTTTCTTT
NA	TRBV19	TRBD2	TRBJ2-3	CASSITSGRDTQYF	TGTGCCAGTAGTATTACTAGCGGGAGAGATACGCAGTATTTT
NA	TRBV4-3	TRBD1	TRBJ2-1	CASSLGTGQNEQFF	TGCGCCAGCAGCCTCGGGACAGGGCAGAATGAGCAGTTCTTC
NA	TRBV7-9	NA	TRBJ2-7	CASSPTAKGGRDSYEQYF	TGTGCCAGCAGCCCCACGGCAAAGGGGGGGCGAGACTCCTACGAGCAGTACTTC
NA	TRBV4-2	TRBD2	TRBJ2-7	CASSPRTSGASYEQYF	TGTGCCAGCAGCCCTCGGACTAGCGGGGCCTCTTACGAGCAGTACTTC
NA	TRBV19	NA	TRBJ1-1	CASRPTGQNTEAFF	TGTGCCAGTAGACCCACGGGACAAAACACTGAAGCTTTCTTT
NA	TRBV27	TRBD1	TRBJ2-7	CASSLTGTGFHEQYF	TGTGCCAGCAGTTTAACCGGGACAGGGTTCCACGAGCAGTACTTC
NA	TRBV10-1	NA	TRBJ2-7	CASSPLSVDGTYEQYF	TGCGCCAGCAGTCCCCTCTCCGTCGACGGCACCTACGAGCAGTACTTC
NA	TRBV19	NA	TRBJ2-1	CASSQAGGIYNEQFF	TGTGCCAGTAGCCAGGCAGGTGGAATCTACAATGAGCAGTTCTTC
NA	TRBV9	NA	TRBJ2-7	CASGKTRDSYEQYF	TGTGCCAGCGGAAAAACCCGCGACTCCTACGAGCAGTACTTC
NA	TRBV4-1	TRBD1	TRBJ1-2	CASSPQPARTGEYGYTF	TGCGCCAGCAGCCCCCAACCTGCCCGGACAGGGGAATATGGCTACACCTTC
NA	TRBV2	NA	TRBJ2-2	CASSRGAPGAGELFF	TGTGCCAGCAGTCGCGGGGCCCCTGGGGCCGGGGAGCTGTTTTTT
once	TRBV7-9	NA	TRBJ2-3	CASSFLDGSPRVTDTQYF	TGTGCCAGCAGCTTCCTTGATGGGTCGCCCCGAGTCACAGATACGCAGTATTTT
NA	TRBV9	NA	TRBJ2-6	CASSATPYSGANVLTF	TGTGCCAGCAGCGCGACCCCTTACTCTGGGGCCAACGTCCTGACTTTC
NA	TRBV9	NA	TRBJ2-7	CASSPWQGTYEQYF	TGTGCCAGCAGCCCGTGGCAGGGTACCTACGAGCAGTACTTC
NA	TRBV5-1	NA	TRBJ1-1	CASSSGGWTEAFF	TGCGCCAGCAGCTCGGGGGGCTGGACTGAAGCTTTCTTT
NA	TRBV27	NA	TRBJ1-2	CASSFDQDYGYTF	TGTGCCAGCAGTTTTGACCAGGACTATGGCTACACCTTC
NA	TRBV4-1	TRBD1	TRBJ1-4	CASSQVGTGSEKLFF	TGCGCCAGCAGCCAAGTTGGGACAGGCTCAGAAAAACTGTTTTTT
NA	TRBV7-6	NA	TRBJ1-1	CASSPGWGTEAFF	TGTGCCAGCAGCCCAGGATGGGGCACTGAAGCTTTCTTT
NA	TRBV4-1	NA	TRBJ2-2	CASSQDPLLSAANTGELFF	TGCGCCAGCAGCCAAGACCCCCTCCTATCGGCTGCGAACACCGGGGAGCTGTTTTTT
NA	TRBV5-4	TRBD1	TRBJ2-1	CASSFGTGYNEQFF	TGTGCCAGCAGCTTCGGGACAGGTTACAATGAGCAGTTCTTC
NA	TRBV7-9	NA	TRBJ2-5	CASSFLVFETQYF	TGTGCCAGCAGCTTTCTCGTTTTTGAGACCCAGTACTTC